This record concerns one TCR beta chain sequence. Its antigen is not known. V was cut by 0 bases and J by 0 bases, with 8 bases left in between. The CDR3 spans 15 residues. The germline V gene encodes CDR1 SGDLS and CDR2 YYNGEE. This sample is drawn from a study of beta chain features in type 1 diabetes. Overall study context: Across the samples, 90 million to 120 million sorted cells were examined in total.

The isolated RNA, all of it, was reverse transcribed, so expressed TCRB transcripts were what got sequenced. The method was immunoSEQ multiplex PCR; TCRdb's version includes in-frame clones alone and lacks a portion of them. Among 850,000 to 900,000 clones listed, 15% to 20% were seen once. The purity of all sorted populations exceeded 98%. Study observations and caveats: The cDNA sequencing approach could over-represent high-TCR-expressing cells. For patients, the naive, central memory and Treg TCRB repertoires appeared more alike than for healthy donors.

This TCR came from a woman aged 18-29 years in good health. The genes are TRBV9 and TRBJ2-3; D remains ambiguous. The source material was naive CD4+ T cells from blood. The CDR3 reads CASSVGADSTDTQYF. The CDR3 DNA reads TGTGCCAGCAGCGTAGGGGCGGACAGCACAGATACGCAGTATTTT. Full variable domain (outside the CDR3, taken from reference TRBV9 and TRBJ2-3): DSGVTQTPKHLITATGQRVTLRCSPRSGDLSVYWYQQSLDQGLQFLIQYYNGEERAKGNILERFSAQQFPDLHSELNLSSLELGDSALYFCASSVGADSTDTQYFGPGTRLTVL.